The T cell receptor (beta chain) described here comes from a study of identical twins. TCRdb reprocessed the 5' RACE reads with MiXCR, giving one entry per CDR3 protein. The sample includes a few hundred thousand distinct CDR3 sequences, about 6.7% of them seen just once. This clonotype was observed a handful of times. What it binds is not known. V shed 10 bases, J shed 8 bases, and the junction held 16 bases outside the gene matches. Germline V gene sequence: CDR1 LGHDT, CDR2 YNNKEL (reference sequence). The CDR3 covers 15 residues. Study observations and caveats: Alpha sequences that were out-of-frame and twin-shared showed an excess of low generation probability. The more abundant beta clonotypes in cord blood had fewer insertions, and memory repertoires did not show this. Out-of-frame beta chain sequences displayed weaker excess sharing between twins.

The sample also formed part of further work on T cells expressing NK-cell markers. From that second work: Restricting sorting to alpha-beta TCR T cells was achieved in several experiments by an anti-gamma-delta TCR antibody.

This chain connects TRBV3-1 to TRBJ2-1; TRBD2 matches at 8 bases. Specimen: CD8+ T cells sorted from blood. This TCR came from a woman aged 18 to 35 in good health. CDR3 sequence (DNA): TGTGCCACCTGCCCCCCTAGCGGGTTGTACGATGAGCAGTTCTTC. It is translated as CATCPPSGLYDEQFF.